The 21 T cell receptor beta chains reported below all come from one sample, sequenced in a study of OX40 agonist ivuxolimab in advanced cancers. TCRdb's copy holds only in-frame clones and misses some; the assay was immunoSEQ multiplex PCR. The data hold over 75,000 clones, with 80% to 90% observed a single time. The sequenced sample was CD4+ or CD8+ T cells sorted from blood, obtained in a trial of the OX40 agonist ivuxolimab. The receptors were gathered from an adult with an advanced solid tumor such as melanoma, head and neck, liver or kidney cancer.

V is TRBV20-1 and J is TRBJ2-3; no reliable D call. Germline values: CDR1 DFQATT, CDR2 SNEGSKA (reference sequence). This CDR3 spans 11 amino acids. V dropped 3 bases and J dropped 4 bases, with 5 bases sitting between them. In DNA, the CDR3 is TGCAGTGCTAGGGTTCCAGATACGCAGTATTTT. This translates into CSARVPDTQYF.

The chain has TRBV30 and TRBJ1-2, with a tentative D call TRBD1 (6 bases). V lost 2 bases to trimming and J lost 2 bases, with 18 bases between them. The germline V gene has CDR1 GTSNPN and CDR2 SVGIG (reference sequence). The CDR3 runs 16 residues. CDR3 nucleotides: TGTGCCTGGAGTTTCGGGGGGGCCCTAATAAACTATGGCTACACCTTC. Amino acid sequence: CAWSFGGALINYGYTF.

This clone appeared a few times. Written as DNA, the CDR3 is TGTGCCTCGGCGGGGACAGGGACATATAGCAATCAGCCCCAGCATTTT. Residues: CASAGTGTYSNQPQHF. J is TRBJ1-5 and V is TRBV2, with 9 positions matching TRBD1. The CDR3 loop spans 16 amino acids. The trim removed 11 bases at V and 0 bases at J, leaving 11 bases unmatched. CDR1 and CDR2 (germline): SNHLY, FYNNEI.

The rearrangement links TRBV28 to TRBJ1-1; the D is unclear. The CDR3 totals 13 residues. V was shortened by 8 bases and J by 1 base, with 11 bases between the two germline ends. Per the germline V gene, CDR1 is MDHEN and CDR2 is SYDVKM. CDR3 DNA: TGTGCCAGCCCTATGACTCGGAACACTGAAGCTTTCTTT. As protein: CASPMTRNTEAFF.

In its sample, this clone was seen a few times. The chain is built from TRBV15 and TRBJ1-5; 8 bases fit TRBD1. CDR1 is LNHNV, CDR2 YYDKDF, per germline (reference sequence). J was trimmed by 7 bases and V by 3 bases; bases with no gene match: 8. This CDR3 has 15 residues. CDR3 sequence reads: CATSRDREATQPQHF. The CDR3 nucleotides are TGTGCCACCAGCAGGGACAGGGAAGCGACCCAGCCCCAGCATTTT.

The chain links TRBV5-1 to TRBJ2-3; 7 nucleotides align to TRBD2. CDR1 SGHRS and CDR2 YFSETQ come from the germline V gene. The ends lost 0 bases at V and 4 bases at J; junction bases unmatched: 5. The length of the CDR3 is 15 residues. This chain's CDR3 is CASSLAGEGSDTQYF. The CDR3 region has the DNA TGCGCCAGCAGCTTGGCCGGGGAGGGATCAGATACGCAGTATTTT.

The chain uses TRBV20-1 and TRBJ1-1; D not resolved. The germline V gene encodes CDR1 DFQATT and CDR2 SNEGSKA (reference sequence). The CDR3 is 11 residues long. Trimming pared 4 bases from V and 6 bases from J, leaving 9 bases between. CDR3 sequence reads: CSAKGLAEAFF. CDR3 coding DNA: TGCAGTGCTAAGGGCCTCGCTGAAGCTTTCTTT.

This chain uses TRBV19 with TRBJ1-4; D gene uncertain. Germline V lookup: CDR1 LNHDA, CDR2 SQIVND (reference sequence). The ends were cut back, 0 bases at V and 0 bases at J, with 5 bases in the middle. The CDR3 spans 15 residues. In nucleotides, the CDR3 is TGTGCCAGTAGTATAGAAGGGACAACTAATGAAAAACTGTTTTTT. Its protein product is CASSIEGTTNEKLFF.

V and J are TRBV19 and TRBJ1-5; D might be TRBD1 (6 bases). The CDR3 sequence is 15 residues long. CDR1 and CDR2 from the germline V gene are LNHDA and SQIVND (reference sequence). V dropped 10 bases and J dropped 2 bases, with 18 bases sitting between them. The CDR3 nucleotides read TGTGCCACCAGGACAGCCTGGGGTGGCAATCAGCCCCAGCATTTT. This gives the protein CATRTAWGGNQPQHF. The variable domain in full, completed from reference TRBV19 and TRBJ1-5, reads DGGITQSPKYLFRKEGQNVTLSCEQNLNHDAMYWYRQDPGQGLRLIYYSQIVNDFQKGDIAEGYSVSREKKESFPLTVTSAQKNPTAFYLCATRTAWGGNQPQHFGDGTRLSIL.

DNA of the CDR3: TGTGCCAGTAGTATCGGGGGCCACACTGAAGCTTTCTTT. As protein: CASSIGGHTEAFF. The rearrangement links TRBV19 to TRBJ1-1; a weak D match, TRBD1 (6 bases). Germline-derived CDR1 and CDR2 are LNHDA and SQIVND (reference sequence). V lost 3 bases and J lost 3, with 8 bases in between. The CDR3 consists of 13 residues.

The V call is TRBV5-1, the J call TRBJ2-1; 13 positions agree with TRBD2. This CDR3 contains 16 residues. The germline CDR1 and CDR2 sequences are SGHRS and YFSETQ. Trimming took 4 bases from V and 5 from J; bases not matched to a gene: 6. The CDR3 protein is CASSASGTSGNNEQFF. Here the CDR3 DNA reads TGCGCCAGCAGCGCGTCCGGGACTAGCGGGAACAATGAGCAGTTCTTC.

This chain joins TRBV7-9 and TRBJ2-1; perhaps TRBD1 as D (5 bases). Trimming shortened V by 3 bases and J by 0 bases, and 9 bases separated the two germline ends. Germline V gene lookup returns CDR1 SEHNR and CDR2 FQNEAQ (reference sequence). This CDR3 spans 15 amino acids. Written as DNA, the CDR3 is TGTGCCAGCAGCTTTGGTACAGGCTCCTACAATGAGCAGTTCTTC. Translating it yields CASSFGTGSYNEQFF.

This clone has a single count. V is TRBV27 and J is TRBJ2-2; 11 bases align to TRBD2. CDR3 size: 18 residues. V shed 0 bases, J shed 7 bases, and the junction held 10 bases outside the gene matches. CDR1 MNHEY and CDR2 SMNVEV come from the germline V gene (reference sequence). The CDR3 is CASSLSFVAGGPGGELFF. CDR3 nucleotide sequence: TGTGCCAGCAGTTTATCGTTTGTAGCGGGAGGGCCGGGCGGGGAGCTGTTTTTT.

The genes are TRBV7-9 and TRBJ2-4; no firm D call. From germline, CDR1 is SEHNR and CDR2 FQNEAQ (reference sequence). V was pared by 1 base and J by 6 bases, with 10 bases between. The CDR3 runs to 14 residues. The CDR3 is CASSLESPRNIQYF. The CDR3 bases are TGTGCCAGCAGCTTAGAATCACCCAGAAACATTCAGTACTTC. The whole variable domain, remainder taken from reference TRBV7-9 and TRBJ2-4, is DTGVSQNPRHKITKRGQNVTFRCDPISEHNRLYWYRQTLGQGPEFLTYFQNEAQLEKSRLLSDRFSAERPKGSFSTLEIQRTEQGDSAMYLCASSLESPRNIQYFGAGTRLSVL.

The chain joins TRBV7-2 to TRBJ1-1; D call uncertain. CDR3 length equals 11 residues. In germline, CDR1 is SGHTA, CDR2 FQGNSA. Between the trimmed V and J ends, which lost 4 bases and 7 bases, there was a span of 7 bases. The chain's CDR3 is CASSSRSEAFF. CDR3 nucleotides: TGTGCCAGCAGCTCGAGGAGTGAAGCTTTCTTT. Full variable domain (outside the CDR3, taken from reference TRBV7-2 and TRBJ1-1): GAGVSQSPSNKVTEKGKDVELRCDPISGHTALYWYRQSLGQGLEFLIYFQGNSAPDKSGLPSDRFSAERTGGSVSTLTIQRTQQEDSAVYLCASSSRSEAFFGQGTRLTVV.

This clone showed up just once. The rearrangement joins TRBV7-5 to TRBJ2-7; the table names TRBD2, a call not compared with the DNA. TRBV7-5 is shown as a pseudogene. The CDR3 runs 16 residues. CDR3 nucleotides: TGTGCCAGAAGCCCCAGGACTAGCGGGAAATTTTACGAGCAGTACGTC. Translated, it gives CARSPRTSGKFYEQYV.

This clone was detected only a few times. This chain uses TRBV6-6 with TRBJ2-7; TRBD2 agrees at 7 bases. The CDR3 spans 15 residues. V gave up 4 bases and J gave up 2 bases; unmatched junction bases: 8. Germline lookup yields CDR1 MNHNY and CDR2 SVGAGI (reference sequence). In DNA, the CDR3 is TGTGCCAGCAGTTCCCCGGGACTACCTCCCTACGAGCAGTACTTC. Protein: CASSSPGLPPYEQYF.

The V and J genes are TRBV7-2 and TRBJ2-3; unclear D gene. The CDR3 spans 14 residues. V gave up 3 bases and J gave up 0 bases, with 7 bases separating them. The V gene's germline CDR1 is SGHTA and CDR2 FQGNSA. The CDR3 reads CASSFLASTDTQYF. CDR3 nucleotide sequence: TGTGCCAGCAGCTTTCTCGCTAGCACAGATACGCAGTATTTT. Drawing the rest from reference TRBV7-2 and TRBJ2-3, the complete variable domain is GAGVSQSPSNKVTEKGKDVELRCDPISGHTALYWYRQSLGQGLEFLIYFQGNSAPDKSGLPSDRFSAERTGGSVSTLTIQRTQQEDSAVYLCASSFLASTDTQYFGPGTRLTVL.

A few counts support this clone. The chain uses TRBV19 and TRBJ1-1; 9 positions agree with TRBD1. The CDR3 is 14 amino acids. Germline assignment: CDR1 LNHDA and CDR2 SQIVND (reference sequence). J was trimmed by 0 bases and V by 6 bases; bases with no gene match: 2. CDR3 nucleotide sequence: TGTGCCAGTAGCGACAGGGGGATGAACACTGAAGCTTTCTTT. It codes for CASSDRGMNTEAFF.

CDR3 residues: CASSRQGRNQETQYF. The CDR3 bases are TGTGCCAGCAGCCGCCAGGGGAGGAACCAAGAGACCCAGTACTTC. The chain carries TRBV7-2 and TRBJ2-5, with D perhaps being TRBD1 or TRBD2 (6 bases each). CDR3 size: 15 residues. Germline V gene lookup returns CDR1 SGHTA and CDR2 FQGNSA. The germline V and J ends were trimmed by 5 bases and 0 bases, with 13 bases remaining between them.

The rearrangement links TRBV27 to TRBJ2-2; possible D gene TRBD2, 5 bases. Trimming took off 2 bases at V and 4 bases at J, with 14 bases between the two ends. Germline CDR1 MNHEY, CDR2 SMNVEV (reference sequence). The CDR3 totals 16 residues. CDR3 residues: CASSLMAGGSTGELFF. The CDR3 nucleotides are TGTGCCAGCAGTTTAATGGCCGGAGGCAGCACCGGGGAGCTGTTTTTT.